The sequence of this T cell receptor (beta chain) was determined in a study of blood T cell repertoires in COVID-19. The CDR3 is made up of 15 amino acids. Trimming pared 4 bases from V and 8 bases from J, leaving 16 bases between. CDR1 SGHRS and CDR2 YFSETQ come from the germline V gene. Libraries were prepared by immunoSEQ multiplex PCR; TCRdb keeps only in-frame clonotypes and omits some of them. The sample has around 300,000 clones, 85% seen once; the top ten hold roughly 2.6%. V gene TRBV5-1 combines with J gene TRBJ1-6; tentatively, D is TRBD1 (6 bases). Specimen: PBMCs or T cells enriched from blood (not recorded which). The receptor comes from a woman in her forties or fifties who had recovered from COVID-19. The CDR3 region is CASSPRQDNYSPLHF. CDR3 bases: TGCGCCAGCAGCCCACGACAGGATAATTATTCACCCCTCCACTTT.